The 19 T cell receptor beta chains given below trace back to one sample, sequenced in a study of tumor and adjacent non-tumor tissue in lung cancer. A modified ARM-PCR protocol with three rounds of nested PCR amplified TCRbeta. TCRdb re-derived calls from the multiplex PCR reads in MiXCR, one entry per CDR3 protein. Here the sample spans about 86,000 distinct CDR3 sequences, more than 75% being singletons. No cell sorting was done before RNA was extracted from the tissue. Distant lung tissue was collected more than 3 cm away from the tumor edge. The sequenced sample consisted of distant non-tumor lung tissue. These receptors were collected from a woman between 50 and 59 years old with non-small cell lung cancer.

The V call is TRBV7-9, the J call TRBJ2-6, with 8 bases fitting TRBD1. This CDR3 region has 19 residues. From germline, CDR1 is SEHNR and CDR2 FQNEAQ (reference sequence). The V gene end was trimmed by 4 bases and the J gene end by 3 bases; junction bases not matched to a gene: 14. CDR3 residues: CASSSPRDRSFCGANVLTF. The CDR3 nucleotides are TGTGCCAGCAGCTCGCCCAGGGACAGGAGCTTCTGTGGGGCCAACGTCCTGACTTTC.

To note about this clonotype: One junction end disagrees with the germline gene, perhaps due to a read error. The CDR3 nucleotides read TGTGCCAGTAACTTAGGACAGTTCTCTGGGGCCAACGTACTGACTTTC. It codes for CASNLGQFSGANVLTF. The rearrangement joins TRBV11-2 to TRBJ2-6; D is possibly TRBD1 (6 bases). CDR3 length: 16 residues. CDR1 and CDR2 from the germline V gene are SGHAT and FQNNGV.

The chain employs TRBV20-1 and TRBJ2-3; TRBD2 agrees at 13 bases. CDR3 length: 20 amino acids. Trimming at V came to 3 bases and at J to 4 bases, leaving 19 bases not matched to a gene. Germline lookup yields CDR1 DFQATT and CDR2 SNEGSKA (reference sequence). The DNA of the CDR3 is TGCAGTGCTAGCCCCCCCATTGAACTAGCGGGAGGGTTTGGGGCAGATACGCAGTATTTT. Its protein product is CSASPPIELAGGFGADTQYF.

Regarding this clonotype: Given the absence of the conserved phenylalanine or tryptophan at the CDR3 end, a read error is likely. The chain joins TRBV29-1 to TRBJ2-1; a weak D match, TRBD1 (6 bases). Germline assignment: CDR1 SQVTM and CDR2 ANQGSEA. This CDR3 is built from 11 residues. The CDR3 sequence: CNFMGANEQFL. The DNA for the CDR3 is TGCAACTTCATGGGGGCCAATGAGCAGTTCCTC.

This clonotype was seen only once. The CDR3 does not close with the conserved phenylalanine or tryptophan, likely indicating a read error. V and J are TRBV10-2 and TRBJ2-5; 8 nucleotides match TRBD1. Per the germline V gene, CDR1 is WSHSY and CDR2 is SAAADI. The CDR3 totals 13 residues. V gave up 6 bases and J gave up 4 bases; unmatched junction bases: 4. CDR3 region: CASRGTGRETQYI. CDR3 in DNA: TGCGCCAGCAGAGGGACAGGAAGAGAGACCCAGTACATC.

This chain uses TRBV5-1 with TRBJ2-7; tentatively, D is TRBD1 or TRBD2 (5 bases each). Germline values: CDR1 SGHRS, CDR2 YFSETQ. Between the trimmed V and J ends, which lost 3 bases and 3 bases, there was a span of 22 bases. CDR3 length equals 17 residues. This chain's CDR3 is CASSSVGLGVLDYEQYF. The CDR3 DNA follows: TGCGCCAGCAGCTCGGTTGGACTGGGGGTTCTGGACTACGAGCAGTACTTC. The full variable domain, with the rest looked up from reference TRBV5-1 and TRBJ2-7, is KAGVTQTPRYLIKTRGQQVTLSCSPISGHRSVSWYQQTPGQGLQFLFEYFSETQRNKGNFPGRFSGRQFSNSRSEMNVSTLELGDSALYLCASSSVGLGVLDYEQYFGPGTRLTVT.

The chain employs TRBV29-1 and TRBJ2-7, with D unclear. With 6 bases removed from V and 2 bases from J, the gap between germline ends came to 14 bases. CDR1 is SQVTM, CDR2 ANQGSEA, per germline. There are 13 residues in the CDR3. The CDR3 here is CSVASAETYEQYF. The CDR3 bases are TGCAGCGTCGCCTCAGCTGAGACCTACGAGCAGTACTTC.

The chain has TRBV4-2 and TRBJ2-1; TRBD2 matches at 9 bases. CDR1 is LGHNA and CDR2 is YNFKEQ in the germline V gene. This CDR3 is built from 15 residues. V was pared by 10 bases and J by 2 bases, with 9 bases of the junction left unmatched. In nucleotides, the CDR3 is TGTGCCAACAGTGCTAGCGGGAACCCCTACAATGAGCAGTTCTTC. As protein: CANSASGNPYNEQFF.

Points on this clonotype: The CDR3 does not end in the conserved phenylalanine or tryptophan, so this is likely a read error. The CDR3 here is CASSSRDLAMRGADTQYL. The CDR3 DNA reads TGTGCCAGCAGTTCGAGAGATCTGGCCATGCGGGGCGCAGATACGCAGTATTTA. The V and J genes are TRBV12-3 or TRBV12-4 and TRBJ2-3, with TRBD2 as a possible D gene (6 bases). V was cut by 4 bases and J by 4 bases, with 24 bases left in between. This CDR3 has 18 residues.

The chain combines TRBV10-3 with TRBJ2-3; D is unresolved. CDR1 ENHRY and CDR2 SYGVKD come from the germline V gene. Trimming removed 3 bases from V and 6 bases from J, with 7 bases in between. The CDR3 covers 12 residues. Here the CDR3 DNA reads TGTGCCATCAGTGAACTCTCCGATACGCAGTATTTT. Translation: CAISELSDTQYF.

This clonotype has a single count. The genes are TRBV6-1 and TRBJ2-3; 7 bases match TRBD2. V lost 7 bases and J lost 14; bases outside the gene matches: 18. The CDR3 has 14 residues. Germline V gene lookup returns CDR1 MNHNS and CDR2 SASEGT. CDR3 DNA sequence: TGTGCCAGCACGGGACTAACGGGAGCAGATACGTGGTATTTT. This gives the protein CASTGLTGADTWYF.

Remarks on this clonotype: Being one base from a much bigger clone, this may be a read error. V gene TRBV5-1 combines with J gene TRBJ2-2; 12 bases agree with TRBD1. CDR3 size: 16 residues. The V gene's germline CDR1 is SGHRS and CDR2 YFSETQ. The CDR3, as DNA: TGCGCCAGCAGCTTCATGGGACAGGGGGCCACCAGGGAGCTGTTTTTT. Its protein is CASSFMGQGATRELFF.

The V gene is TRBV20-1, the J gene TRBJ1-5; D is unclear. The CDR3 is made up of 18 amino acids. Germline V gene data show CDR1 as DFQATT and CDR2 as SNEGSKA (reference sequence). V was clipped by 8 bases and J by 6 bases, with 32 bases between them. The CDR3 nucleotides are TGCAGTCCTACAGATATTCGTGGTGCGGGTTCCTTCGCTCAGCCCCAGCATTTT. It yields the protein CSPTDIRGAGSFAQPQHF.

About this clonotype: A much larger clone lies one base from this, so it may be a read error. This chain links TRBV7-8 with TRBJ2-7; 7 bases line up with TRBD1. The V segment lost 7 bases and the J segment 5 bases; nucleotides outside the gene matches: 11. The CDR3 runs to 14 residues. Germline CDR1 is SGHVS and CDR2 is FQNEAQ. As DNA, the CDR3 is TGTGCCAGCAACACCCGACAGGGAGTGGACGAGCAGTACTTC. This encodes CASNTRQGVDEQYF.

To note about this clonotype: Mismatch with germline at one junction end may stem from a read error. This chain connects TRBV6-6 to TRBJ2-3; D not resolved. The CDR3 has 14 amino acids. Looked up from germline, CDR1 is MNHNY and CDR2 is SVGAGI (reference sequence). CDR3 sequence: CDSSYGYSTDTQYF. The CDR3, as DNA: TGTGACAGCAGTTACGGTTACAGCACAGATACACAGTATTTT.

Comment on this clonotype: A read error may account for a junction end that differs from germline. V is TRBV20-1 and J is TRBJ2-7; no reliable D call. Germline-derived CDR1 and CDR2 are DFQATT and SNEGSKA (reference sequence). The CDR3 is 13 amino acids. The CDR3 DNA reads as TGCAGTGCTAGAGAGATCGACACCTACGAGCAGTATTTC. Translating gives CSAREIDTYEQYF.

As for this clonotype: One junction end does not reproduce the germline sequence, and a read error may be involved. V and J are TRBV12-3 or TRBV12-4 and TRBJ1-1; no definite D call. This CDR3 has 14 amino acids. The CDR3 sequence is CVSSYEGPNTEAFF. Here the CDR3 DNA reads TGTGTCAGCAGTTACGAGGGCCCGAACACTGAAGCTTTTTTT.

Notes on this clonotype: As the CDR3 is not closed by the conserved phenylalanine or tryptophan, this likely results from a read error. The V gene is TRBV29-1, the J gene TRBJ1-5; the D gene is possibly TRBD1 (5 bases). The CDR3 length is 11 residues. Germline lookup yields CDR1 SQVTM and CDR2 ANQGSEA. In DNA, the CDR3 is TGTAGCGTTGCTTGGGACGGACCCCAGCATTTG. It codes for CSVAWDGPQHL.

This clonotype showed up just once. An end of the junction does not agree with germline; a read error may underlie this. CDR3 sequence (DNA): TGTGCTAGCGCGTCCCGGAGGGAGCAATACTTT. Residues: CASASRREQYF. The chain uses TRBV12-3 or TRBV12-4 and TRBJ2-7, with TRBD2 as a possible D gene (6 bases). This CDR3 has 11 amino acids.